Below are 8 T cell receptor beta chains sequenced from a single sample in a study of cytomegalovirus exposure and HLA in healthy donors. Produced via immunoSEQ multiplex PCR; TCRdb's table is partial and in-frame only. The repertoire holds fewer than 250,000 clones, with approximately 88% as singletons. Sequenced sample: PBMCs. These receptors originate from a woman aged 25 to 39 in good health and CMV-seropositive.

This clone was observed a single time. V usage is TRBV6-1 and J usage is TRBJ2-7; D is unclear. V lost 4 bases, J lost 5 bases, and 15 bases lay in between. The CDR3 contains 14 residues. Germline V gives CDR1 MNHNS, CDR2 SASEGT. The CDR3 loop reads CASSAPSWAHEQYF. The CDR3 bases are TGTGCCAGCAGTGCTCCCAGCTGGGCGCACGAGCAGTACTTC.

V usage is TRBV6-4 and J usage is TRBJ2-1, with 8 bases lining up with TRBD1. The CDR3 has 16 amino acids. CDR1 MRHNA and CDR2 SNTAGT come from the germline V gene. Unmatched junction bases numbered 10, after V lost 6 bases and J lost 3 bases. For the CDR3, the DNA is TGTGCCAGCAGCAAAGATGGACAGGGAGGCTACAATGAGCAGTTCTTC. The encoded protein is CASSKDGQGGYNEQFF.

The rearrangement uses TRBV18 and TRBJ2-3; D is unresolved. Germline V lookup: CDR1 KGHSH, CDR2 LQKENI. V shed 2 bases and J shed 0 bases, with 9 bases lying between them. The CDR3 has 15 amino acids. CDR3 bases: TGTGCCAGCTCACCAAGTCGGGCTAGCACAGATACGCAGTATTTT. Its translation: CASSPSRASTDTQYF.

The chain recombines TRBV7-3 with TRBJ1-1; possibly TRBD1 for D (5 bases). The V and J ends lost 2 bases and 4 bases respectively, with 11 bases between them. This CDR3 has 14 residues. Germline V gives CDR1 SGHTA, CDR2 FQGTGA. CDR3 nucleotide sequence: TGTGCCAGCAGCTTAGCGGGGCCAAGCACTGAAGCTTTCTTT. This sequence encodes CASSLAGPSTEAFF. The complete variable domain, with remaining parts taken from reference TRBV7-3 and TRBJ1-1, reads GAGVSQTPSNKVTEKGKYVELRCDPISGHTALYWYRQSLGQGPEFLIYFQGTGAADDSGLPNDRFFAVRPEGSVSTLKIQRTERGDSAVYLCASSLAGPSTEAFFGQGTRLTVV.

The chain carries TRBV10-2 and TRBJ1-2; D is possibly TRBD1 (6 bases). CDR3 size: 11 residues. V shed 6 bases and J shed 8 bases, with 10 bases lying between them. The V gene's germline CDR1 is WSHSY and CDR2 SAAADI. The CDR3 DNA reads TGCGCCAGCAGATCAGGGGTCGGCTACACCTTC. Protein sequence: CASRSGVGYTF.

The chain recombines TRBV5-1 with TRBJ2-1; 9 positions agree with TRBD1. V shed 8 bases and J 8 bases; nucleotides not matched to a gene: 14. This CDR3 is built from 15 residues. The V gene's germline CDR1 is SGHRS and CDR2 YFSETQ. The CDR3 is CASYSPGQGGDEQFF. The CDR3 DNA sequence: TGCGCCAGTTACTCTCCGGGACAGGGAGGCGATGAGCAGTTCTTC.

The CDR3 DNA follows: TGTGCCAGCAGTTTATCGGGGACAGGGGGTCAAGAGACCCAGTACTTC. Residues: CASSLSGTGGQETQYF. V usage is TRBV27 and J usage is TRBJ2-5, with TRBD1 identical over 11 bases. V dropped 0 bases and J dropped 2; count of bases not matched to a gene: 2. This CDR3 is 16 amino acids long. Germline V gene data show CDR1 as MNHEY and CDR2 as SMNVEV (reference sequence).

V usage is TRBV6-5 and J usage is TRBJ2-1; possibly TRBD1 for D (6 bases). This CDR3 contains 12 residues. Germline V gene lookup returns CDR1 MNHEY and CDR2 SVGAGI. V lost 5 bases and J lost 8, with 10 bases in between. The CDR3 here is CASSQGWDEQFF. The CDR3 DNA sequence: TGTGCCAGCAGTCAGGGGTGGGATGAGCAGTTCTTC.